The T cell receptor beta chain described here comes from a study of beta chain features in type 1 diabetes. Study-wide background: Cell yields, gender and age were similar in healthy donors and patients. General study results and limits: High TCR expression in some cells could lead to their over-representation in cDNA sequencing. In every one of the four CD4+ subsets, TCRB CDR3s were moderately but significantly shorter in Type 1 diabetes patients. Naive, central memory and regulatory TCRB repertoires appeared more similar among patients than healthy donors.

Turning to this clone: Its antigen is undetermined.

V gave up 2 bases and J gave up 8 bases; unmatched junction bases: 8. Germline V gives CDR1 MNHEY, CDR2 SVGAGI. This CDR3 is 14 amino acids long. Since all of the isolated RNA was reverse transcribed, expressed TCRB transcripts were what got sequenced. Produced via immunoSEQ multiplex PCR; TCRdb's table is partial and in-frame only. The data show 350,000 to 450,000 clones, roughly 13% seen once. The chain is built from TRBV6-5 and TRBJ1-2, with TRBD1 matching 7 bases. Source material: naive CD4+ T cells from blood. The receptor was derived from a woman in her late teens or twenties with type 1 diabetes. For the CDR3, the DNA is TGTGCCAGCAGTTACCACTCGACAGGGCGAGGCTACACCTTC. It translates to CASSYHSTGRGYTF.